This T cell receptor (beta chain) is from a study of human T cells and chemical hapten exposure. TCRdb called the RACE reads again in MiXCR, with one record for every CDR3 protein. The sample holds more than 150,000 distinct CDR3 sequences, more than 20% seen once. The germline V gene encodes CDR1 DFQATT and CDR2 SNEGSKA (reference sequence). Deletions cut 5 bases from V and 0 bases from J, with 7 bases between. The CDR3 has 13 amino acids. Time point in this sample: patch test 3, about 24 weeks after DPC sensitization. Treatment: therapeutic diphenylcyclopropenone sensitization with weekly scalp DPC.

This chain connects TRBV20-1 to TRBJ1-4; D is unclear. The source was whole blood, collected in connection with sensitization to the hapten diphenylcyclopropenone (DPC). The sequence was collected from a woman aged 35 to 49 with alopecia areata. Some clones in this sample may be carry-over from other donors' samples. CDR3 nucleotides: TGCAGTGCTGGGGATACAACTAATGAAAAACTGTTTTTT. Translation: CSAGDTTNEKLFF.